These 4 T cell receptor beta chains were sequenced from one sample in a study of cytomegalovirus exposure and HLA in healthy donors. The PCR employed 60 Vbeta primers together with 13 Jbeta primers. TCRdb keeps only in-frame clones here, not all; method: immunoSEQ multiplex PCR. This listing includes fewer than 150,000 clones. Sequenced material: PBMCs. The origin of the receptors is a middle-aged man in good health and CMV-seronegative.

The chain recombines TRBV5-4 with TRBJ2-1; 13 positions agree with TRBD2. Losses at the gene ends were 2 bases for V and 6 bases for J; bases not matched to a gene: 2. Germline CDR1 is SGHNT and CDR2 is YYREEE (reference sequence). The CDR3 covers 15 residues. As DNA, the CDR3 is TGTGCCAGCAGCTTACTAGCGGGGGGGATCAATGAGCAGTTCTTC. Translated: CASSLLAGGINEQFF.

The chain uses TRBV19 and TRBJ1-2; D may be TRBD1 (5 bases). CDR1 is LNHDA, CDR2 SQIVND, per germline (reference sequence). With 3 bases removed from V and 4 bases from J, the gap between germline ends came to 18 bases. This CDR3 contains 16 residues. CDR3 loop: CASSIPGGDMSYGYTF. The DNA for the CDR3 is TGTGCCAGTAGTATCCCCGGGGGAGATATGAGCTATGGCTACACCTTC.

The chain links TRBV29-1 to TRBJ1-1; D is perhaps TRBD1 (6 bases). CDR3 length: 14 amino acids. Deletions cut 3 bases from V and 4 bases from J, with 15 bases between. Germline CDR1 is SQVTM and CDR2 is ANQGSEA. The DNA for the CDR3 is TGCAGCGTTGATGCGGGGGGCGGCTTCACTGAAGCTTTCTTT. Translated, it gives CSVDAGGGFTEAFF. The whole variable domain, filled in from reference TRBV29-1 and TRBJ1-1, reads SAVISQKPSRDICQRGTSLTIQCQVDSQVTMMFWYRQQPGQSLTLIATANQGSEATYESGFVIDKFPISRPNLTFSTLTVSNMSPEDSSIYLCSVDAGGGFTEAFFGQGTRLTVV.

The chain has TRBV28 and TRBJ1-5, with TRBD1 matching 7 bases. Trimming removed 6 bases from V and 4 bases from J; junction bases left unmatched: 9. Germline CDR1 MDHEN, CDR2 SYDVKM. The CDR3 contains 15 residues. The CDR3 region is CASRKGGAGNQPQHF. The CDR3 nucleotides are TGTGCCAGCAGGAAAGGGGGCGCGGGGAATCAGCCCCAGCATTTT.